This record concerns one T cell receptor beta chain sequence. Germline-derived CDR1 and CDR2 are SGHAT and FQNNGV. This CDR3 spans 15 amino acids. Between the trimmed V and J ends, which lost 3 bases and 2 bases, there was a span of 14 bases. Methods used by the authors: Quantification of nucleated cells was approximated via reference gene primer amplification. TCRdb's copy holds only in-frame clones and misses some; the assay was immunoSEQ multiplex PCR. V, J and clone size reflect that table, while D and trimming were determined from the DNA. The data contain about 84,000 clones, approximately 82% of them singletons. The sample belongs to a study of blood T cell repertoires in COVID-19. Whole-study context: Researchers got acute and convalescent COVID-19 samples from the United States, Italy and Spain.

Sequencing was carried out using peripheral blood. This TCR was recovered from a man at least 80 years old with active or convalescent COVID-19. This chain joins TRBV11-2 and TRBJ2-7; possible D gene TRBD2, 5 bases. The CDR3 DNA follows: TGTGCCAGCAGCTTTACTGCCGGGGAGACCTACGAGCAGTACTTC. Translating it yields CASSFTAGETYEQYF. Supplemented by reference TRBV11-2 and TRBJ2-7, the full variable domain reads EAGVAQSPRYKIIEKRQSVAFWCNPISGHATLYWYQQILGQGPKLLIQFQNNGVVDDSQLPKDRFSAERLKGVDSTLKIQPAKLEDSAVYLCASSFTAGETYEQYFGPGTRLTVT.